The sample holds one count of the clone carrying this T cell receptor (beta chain). Some clones are missing from TCRdb's copy, which holds only in-frame ones; the method was immunoSEQ multiplex PCR. The table lists fewer than 200,000 clones, approximately 92% of them singletons. This CDR3 comprises 14 residues. From germline, CDR1 is ENHRY and CDR2 SYGVKD. V lost 6 bases and J 2 bases, leaving 10 bases between the germline ends. The data were taken from a study of T cell responses to AZD1222 COVID-19 vaccine. The receptor was derived from an adult in good health. The chain joins TRBV10-3 to TRBJ2-2, with D perhaps TRBD1 (6 bases). The sequenced sample was peripheral blood, obtained on day 0 of AZD1222 vaccination. The CDR3 region is CAIRPTGNTGELFF. The CDR3 DNA reads TGTGCCATCAGGCCGACAGGCAACACCGGGGAGCTGTTTTTT.